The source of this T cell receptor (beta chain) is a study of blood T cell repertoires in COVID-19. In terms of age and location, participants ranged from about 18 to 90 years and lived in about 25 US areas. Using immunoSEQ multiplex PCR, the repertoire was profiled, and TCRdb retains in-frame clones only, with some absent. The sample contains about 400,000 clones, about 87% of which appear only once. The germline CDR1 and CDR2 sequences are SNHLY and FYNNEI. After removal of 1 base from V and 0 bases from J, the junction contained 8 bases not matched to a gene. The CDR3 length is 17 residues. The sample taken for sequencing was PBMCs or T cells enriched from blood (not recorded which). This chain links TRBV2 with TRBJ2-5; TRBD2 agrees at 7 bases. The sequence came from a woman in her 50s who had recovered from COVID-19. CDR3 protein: CASSEGGSGAYQETQYF. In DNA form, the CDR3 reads TGTGCCAGCAGTGAAGGAGGAAGCGGGGCGTACCAAGAGACCCAGTACTTC.